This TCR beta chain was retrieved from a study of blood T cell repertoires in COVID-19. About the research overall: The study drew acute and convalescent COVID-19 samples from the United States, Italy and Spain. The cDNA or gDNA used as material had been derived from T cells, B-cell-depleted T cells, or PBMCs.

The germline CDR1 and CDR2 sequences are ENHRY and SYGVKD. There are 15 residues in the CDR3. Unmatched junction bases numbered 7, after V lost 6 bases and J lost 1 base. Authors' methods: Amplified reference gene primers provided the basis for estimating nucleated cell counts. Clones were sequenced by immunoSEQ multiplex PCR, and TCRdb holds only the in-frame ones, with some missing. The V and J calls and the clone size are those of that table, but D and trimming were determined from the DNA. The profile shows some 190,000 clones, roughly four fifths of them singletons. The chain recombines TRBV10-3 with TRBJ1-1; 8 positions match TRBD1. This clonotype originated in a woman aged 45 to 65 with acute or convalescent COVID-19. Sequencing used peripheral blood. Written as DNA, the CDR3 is TGTGCCATCAGACCGAGACAGGGGTCGAACACTGAAGCTTTCTTT. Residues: CAIRPRQGSNTEAFF.